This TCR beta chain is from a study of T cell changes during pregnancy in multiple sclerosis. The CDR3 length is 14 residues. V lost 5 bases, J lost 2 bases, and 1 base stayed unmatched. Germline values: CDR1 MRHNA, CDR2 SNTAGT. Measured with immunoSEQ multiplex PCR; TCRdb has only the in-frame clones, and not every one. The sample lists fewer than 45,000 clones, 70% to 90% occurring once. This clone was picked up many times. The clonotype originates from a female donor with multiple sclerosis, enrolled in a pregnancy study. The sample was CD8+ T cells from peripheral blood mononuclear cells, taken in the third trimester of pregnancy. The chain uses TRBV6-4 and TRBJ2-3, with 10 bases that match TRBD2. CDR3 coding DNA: TGTGCCAGCAGTAGCGGGGGGGCCACAGATACGCAGTATTTT. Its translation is CASSSGGATDTQYF.